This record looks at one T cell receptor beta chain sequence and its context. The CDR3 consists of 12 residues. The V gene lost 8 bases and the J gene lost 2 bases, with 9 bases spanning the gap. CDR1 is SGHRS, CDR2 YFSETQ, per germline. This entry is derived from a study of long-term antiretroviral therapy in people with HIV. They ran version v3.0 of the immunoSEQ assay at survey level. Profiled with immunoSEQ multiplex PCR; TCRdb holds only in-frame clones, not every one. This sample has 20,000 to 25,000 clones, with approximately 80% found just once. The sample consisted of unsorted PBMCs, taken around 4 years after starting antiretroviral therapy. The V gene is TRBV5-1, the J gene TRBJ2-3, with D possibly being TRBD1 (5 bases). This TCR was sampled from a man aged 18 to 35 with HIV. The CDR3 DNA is TGCGCCAGGGACACGGTCACAGATACGCAGTATTTT. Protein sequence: CARDTVTDTQYF.